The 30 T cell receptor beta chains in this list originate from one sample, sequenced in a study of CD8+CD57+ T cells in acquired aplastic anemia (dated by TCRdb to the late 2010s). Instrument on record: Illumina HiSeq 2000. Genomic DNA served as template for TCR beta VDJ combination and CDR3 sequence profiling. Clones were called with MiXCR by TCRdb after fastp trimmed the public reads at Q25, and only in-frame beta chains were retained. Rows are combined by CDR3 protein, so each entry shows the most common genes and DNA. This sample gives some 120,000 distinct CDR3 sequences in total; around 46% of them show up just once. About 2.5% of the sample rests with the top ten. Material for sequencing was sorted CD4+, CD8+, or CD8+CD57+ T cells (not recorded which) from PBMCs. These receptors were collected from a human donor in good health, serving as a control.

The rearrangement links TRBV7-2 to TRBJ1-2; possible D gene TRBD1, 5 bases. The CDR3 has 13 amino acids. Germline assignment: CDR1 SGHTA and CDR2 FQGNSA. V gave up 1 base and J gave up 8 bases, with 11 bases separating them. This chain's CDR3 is CASSLVTEGGYTF. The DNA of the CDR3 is TGTGCCAGCAGCTTAGTAACGGAGGGGGGCTACACCTTC.

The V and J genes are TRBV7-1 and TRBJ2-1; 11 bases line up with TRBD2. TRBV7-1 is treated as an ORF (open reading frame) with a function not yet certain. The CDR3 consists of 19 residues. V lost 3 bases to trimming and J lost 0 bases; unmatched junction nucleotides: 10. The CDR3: CASSSGRTSGPSSYNEQFF. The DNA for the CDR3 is TGTGCCAGCAGCTCCGGGCGGACTAGCGGGCCGAGCTCCTACAATGAGCAGTTCTTC.

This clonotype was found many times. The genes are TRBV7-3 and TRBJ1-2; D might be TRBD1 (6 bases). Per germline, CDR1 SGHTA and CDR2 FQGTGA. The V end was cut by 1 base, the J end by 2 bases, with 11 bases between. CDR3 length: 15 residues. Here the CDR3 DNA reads TGTGCCAGCAGCTTAAAGGTAACAGGGAACTATGGCTACACCTTC. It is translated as CASSLKVTGNYGYTF.

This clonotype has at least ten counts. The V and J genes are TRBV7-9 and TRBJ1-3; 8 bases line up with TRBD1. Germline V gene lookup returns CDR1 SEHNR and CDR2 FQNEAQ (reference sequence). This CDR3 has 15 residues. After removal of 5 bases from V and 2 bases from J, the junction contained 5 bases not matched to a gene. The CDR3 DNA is TGTGCCAGCAGCAGAACAGGGGGAACTGGAAACACCATATATTTT. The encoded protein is CASSRTGGTGNTIYF. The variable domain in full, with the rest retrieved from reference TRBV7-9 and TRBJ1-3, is DTGVSQNPRHKITKRGQNVTFRCDPISEHNRLYWYRQTLGQGPEFLTYFQNEAQLEKSRLLSDRFSAERPKGSFSTLEIQRTEQGDSAMYLCASSRTGGTGNTIYFGEGSWLTVV.

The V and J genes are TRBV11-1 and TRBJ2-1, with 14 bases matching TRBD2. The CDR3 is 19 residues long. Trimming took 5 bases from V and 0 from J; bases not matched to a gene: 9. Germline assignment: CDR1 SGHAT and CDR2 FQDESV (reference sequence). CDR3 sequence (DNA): TGTGCCAGCAGCACCAAAACCGGGACTAGCGGGGGCTCCTACAATGAGCAGTTCTTC. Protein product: CASSTKTGTSGGSYNEQFF.

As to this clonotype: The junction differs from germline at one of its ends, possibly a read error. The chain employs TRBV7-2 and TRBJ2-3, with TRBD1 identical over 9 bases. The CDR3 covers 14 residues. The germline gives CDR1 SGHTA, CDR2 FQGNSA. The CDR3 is CASSKQGAGDTRYF. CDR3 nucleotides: TGCGCCAGCAGCAAACAGGGGGCTGGGGATACGCGGTATTTT.

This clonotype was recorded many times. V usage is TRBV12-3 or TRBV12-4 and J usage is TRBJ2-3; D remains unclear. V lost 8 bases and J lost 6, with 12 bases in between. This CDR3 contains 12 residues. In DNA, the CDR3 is TGTGCCAGCTCCGCCAGGTTTGATACGCAGTATTTT. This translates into CASSARFDTQYF.

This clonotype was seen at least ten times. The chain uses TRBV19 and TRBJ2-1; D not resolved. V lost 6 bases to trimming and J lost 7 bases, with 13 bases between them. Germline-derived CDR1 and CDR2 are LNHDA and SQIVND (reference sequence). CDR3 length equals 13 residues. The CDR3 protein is CASSLSRVNEQFF. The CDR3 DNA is TGTGCCAGTAGCCTGTCAAGGGTTAATGAGCAGTTCTTC.

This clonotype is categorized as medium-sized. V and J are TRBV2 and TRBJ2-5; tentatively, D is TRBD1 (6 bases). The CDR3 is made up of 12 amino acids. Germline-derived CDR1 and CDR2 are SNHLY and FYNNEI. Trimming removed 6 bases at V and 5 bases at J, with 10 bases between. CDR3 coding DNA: TGTGCCAGCAGACAGGGTGGGGAGACCCAGTACTTC. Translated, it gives CASRQGGETQYF.

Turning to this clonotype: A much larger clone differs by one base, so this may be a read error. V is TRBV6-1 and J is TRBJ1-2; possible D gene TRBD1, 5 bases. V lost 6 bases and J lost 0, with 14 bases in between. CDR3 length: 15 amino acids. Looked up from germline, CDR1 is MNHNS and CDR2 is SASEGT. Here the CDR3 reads CASSRGRPANYGYTF. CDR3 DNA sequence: TGTGCCAGCAGCCGGGGCAGGCCAGCTAACTATGGCTACACCTTC.

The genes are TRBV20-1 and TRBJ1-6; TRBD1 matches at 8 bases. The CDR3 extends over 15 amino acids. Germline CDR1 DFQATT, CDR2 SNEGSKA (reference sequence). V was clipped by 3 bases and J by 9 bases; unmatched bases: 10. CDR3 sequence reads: CSASQGSGGPSPLHF. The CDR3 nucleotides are TGCAGTGCTAGCCAAGGGTCAGGGGGCCCTTCACCCCTCCACTTT.

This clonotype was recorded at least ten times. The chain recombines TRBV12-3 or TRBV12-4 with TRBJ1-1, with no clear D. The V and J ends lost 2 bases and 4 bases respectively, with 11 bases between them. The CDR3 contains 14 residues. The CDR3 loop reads CASSLYGLSTEAFF. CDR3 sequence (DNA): TGTGCCAGCAGTTTATACGGTCTGAGCACTGAAGCTTTCTTT.

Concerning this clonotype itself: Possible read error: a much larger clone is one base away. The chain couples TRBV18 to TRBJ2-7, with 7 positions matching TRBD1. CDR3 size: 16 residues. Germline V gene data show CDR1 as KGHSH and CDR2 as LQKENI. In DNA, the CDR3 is TGTGCCAGCTCACCGTCAAGGACAGGAACGTCCTACGAGCAGTGCTTC. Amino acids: CASSPSRTGTSYEQCF.

This CDR3 reads CSAFQGGNQPQHF. The CDR3 DNA reads as TGCAGTGCTTTCCAGGGGGGCAATCAGCCCCAGCATTTT. This chain links TRBV20-1 with TRBJ1-5, with TRBD1 matching 7 bases. The CDR3 has 13 residues. V dropped 5 bases and J dropped 2; count of bases not matched to a gene: 3. Germline V gives CDR1 DFQATT, CDR2 SNEGSKA (reference sequence).

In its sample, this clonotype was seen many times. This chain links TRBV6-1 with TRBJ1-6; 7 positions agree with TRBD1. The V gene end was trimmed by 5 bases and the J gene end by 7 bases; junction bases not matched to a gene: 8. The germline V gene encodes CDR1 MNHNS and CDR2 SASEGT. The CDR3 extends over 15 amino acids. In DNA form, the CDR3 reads TGTGCCAGCAGTCCTCAGGGACAGAAAAATTCACCCCTCCACTTT. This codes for CASSPQGQKNSPLHF.

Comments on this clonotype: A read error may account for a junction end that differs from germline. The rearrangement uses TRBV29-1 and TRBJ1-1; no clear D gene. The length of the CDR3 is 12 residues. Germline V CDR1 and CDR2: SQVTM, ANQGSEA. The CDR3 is CQVHTENTKAFF. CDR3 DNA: TGCCAGGTCCACACAGAAAACACTAAAGCTTTCTTC.

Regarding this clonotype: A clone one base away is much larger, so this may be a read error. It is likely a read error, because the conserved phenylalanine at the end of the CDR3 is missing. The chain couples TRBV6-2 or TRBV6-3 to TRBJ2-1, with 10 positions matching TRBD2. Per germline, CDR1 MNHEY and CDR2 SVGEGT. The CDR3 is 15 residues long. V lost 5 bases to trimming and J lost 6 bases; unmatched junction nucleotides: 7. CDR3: CASSPLAGFPNEQFL. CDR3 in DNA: TGTGCCAGCAGTCCACTAGCGGGGTTCCCCAATGAGCAGTTCCTC.

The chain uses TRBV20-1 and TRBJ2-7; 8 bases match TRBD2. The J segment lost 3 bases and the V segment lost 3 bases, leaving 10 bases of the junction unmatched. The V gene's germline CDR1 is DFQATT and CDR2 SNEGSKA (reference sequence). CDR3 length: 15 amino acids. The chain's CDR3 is CSARLRVAGNYEQYF. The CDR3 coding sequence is TGCAGTGCTAGGTTGAGGGTAGCGGGGAACTACGAGCAGTACTTC.

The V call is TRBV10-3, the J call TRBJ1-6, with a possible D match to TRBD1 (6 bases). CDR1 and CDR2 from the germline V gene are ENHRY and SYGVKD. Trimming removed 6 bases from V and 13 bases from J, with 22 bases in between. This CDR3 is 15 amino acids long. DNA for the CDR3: TGTGCCATCAGCGAAAACAGGGTTGAGGAATCGCCCCTCCACTTT. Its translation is CAISENRVEESPLHF.

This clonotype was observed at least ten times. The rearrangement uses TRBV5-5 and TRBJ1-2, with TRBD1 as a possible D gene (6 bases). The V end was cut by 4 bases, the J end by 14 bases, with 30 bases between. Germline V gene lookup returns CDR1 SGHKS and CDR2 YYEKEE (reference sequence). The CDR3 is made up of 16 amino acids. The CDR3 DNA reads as TGTGCCAGCAGCATGGACAGTCTGAGAAACACCCGGATGGCAACCTTC. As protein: CASSMDSLRNTRMATF. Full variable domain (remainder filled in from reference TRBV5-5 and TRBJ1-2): DAGVTQSPTHLIKTRGQQVTLRCSPISGHKSVSWYQQVLGQGPQFIFQYYEKEERGRGNFPDRFSARQFPNYSSELNVNALLLGDSALYLCASSMDSLRNTRMATFGSGTRLTVV.

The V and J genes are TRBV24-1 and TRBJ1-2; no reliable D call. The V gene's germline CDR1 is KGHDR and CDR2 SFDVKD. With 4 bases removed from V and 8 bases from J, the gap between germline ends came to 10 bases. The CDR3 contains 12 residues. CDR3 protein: CATSEIGNGYTF. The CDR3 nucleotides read TGTGCCACCAGTGAGATAGGGAACGGCTACACCTTC.

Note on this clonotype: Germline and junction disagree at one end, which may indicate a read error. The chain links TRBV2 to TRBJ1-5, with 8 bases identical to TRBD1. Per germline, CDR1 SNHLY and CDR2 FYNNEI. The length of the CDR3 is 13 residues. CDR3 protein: CASSEGTGQPQHF. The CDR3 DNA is TGTGCCAGCAGCGAAGGGACAGGTCAGCCCCAGCATTTT.

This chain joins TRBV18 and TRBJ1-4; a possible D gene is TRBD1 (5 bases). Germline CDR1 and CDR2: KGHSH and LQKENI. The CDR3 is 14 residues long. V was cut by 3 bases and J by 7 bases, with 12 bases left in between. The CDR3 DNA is TGTGCCAGCTCACCGGGCGGAAGGGGTGAAAAACTGTTTTTT. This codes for CASSPGGRGEKLFF.

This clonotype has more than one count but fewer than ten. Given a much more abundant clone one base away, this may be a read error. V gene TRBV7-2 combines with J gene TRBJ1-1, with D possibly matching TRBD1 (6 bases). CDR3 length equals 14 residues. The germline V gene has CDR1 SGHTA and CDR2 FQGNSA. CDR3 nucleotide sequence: TGTGCCGGCAGCTCACAGGGCCCCAGGACTGAAGCTTTCTTT. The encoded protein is CAGSSQGPRTEAFF.

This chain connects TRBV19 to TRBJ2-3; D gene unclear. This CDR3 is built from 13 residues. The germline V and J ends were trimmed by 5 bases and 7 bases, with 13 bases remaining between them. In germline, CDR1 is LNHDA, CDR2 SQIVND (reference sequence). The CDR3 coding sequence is TGTGCCAGTAGTCCCCAGGTTGCCCATACGCAGTATTTT. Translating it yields CASSPQVAHTQYF.

This CDR3 reads CASSPRTQGYTF. CDR3 in DNA: TGTGCCAGTAGTCCCCGGACACAGGGCTACACCTTC. The V gene is TRBV19, the J gene TRBJ1-2; D may be TRBD1 (5 bases). V gave up 5 bases and J gave up 8 bases, with 12 bases separating them. The CDR3 has 12 residues. Germline CDR1 and CDR2: LNHDA and SQIVND (reference sequence). Based on the CDR3 plus reference TRBV19 and TRBJ1-2, the full variable domain is DGGITQSPKYLFRKEGQNVTLSCEQNLNHDAMYWYRQDPGQGLRLIYYSQIVNDFQKGDIAEGYSVSREKKESFPLTVTSAQKNPTAFYLCASSPRTQGYTFGSGTRLTVV.

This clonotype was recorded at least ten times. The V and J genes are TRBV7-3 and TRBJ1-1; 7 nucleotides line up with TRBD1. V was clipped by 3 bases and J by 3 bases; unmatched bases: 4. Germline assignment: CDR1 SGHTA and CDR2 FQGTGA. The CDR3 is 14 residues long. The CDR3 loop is CASSFQGGDTEAFF. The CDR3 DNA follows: TGTGCCAGCAGCTTTCAGGGGGGGGACACTGAAGCTTTCTTT. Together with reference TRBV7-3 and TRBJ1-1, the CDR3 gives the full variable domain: GAGVSQTPSNKVTEKGKYVELRCDPISGHTALYWYRQSLGQGPEFLIYFQGTGAADDSGLPNDRFFAVRPEGSVSTLKIQRTERGDSAVYLCASSFQGGDTEAFFGQGTRLTVV.

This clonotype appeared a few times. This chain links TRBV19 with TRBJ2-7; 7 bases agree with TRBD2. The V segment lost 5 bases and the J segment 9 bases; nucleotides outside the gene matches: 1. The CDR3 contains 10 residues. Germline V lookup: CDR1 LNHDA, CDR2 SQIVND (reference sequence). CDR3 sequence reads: CASSGGGQYF. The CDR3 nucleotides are TGTGCCAGTAGTGGGGGGGGGCAGTACTTC.

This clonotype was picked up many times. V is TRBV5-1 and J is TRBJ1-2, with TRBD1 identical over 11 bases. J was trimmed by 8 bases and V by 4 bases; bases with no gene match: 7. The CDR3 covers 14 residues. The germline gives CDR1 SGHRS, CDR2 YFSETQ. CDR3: CASSPGQGGGGYTF. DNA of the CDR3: TGCGCCAGCAGCCCGGGACAGGGGGGAGGCGGCTACACCTTC. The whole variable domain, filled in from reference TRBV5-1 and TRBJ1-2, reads KAGVTQTPRYLIKTRGQQVTLSCSPISGHRSVSWYQQTPGQGLQFLFEYFSETQRNKGNFPGRFSGRQFSNSRSEMNVSTLELGDSALYLCASSPGQGGGGYTFGSGTRLTVV.

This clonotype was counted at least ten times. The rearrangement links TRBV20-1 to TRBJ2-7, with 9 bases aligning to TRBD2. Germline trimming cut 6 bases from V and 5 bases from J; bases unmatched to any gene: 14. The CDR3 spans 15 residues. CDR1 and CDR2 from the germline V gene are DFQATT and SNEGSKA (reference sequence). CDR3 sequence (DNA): TGCAGTGCCACCCGAAGCGGGGGGCCCATCGACGAGCAGTACTTC. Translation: CSATRSGGPIDEQYF.